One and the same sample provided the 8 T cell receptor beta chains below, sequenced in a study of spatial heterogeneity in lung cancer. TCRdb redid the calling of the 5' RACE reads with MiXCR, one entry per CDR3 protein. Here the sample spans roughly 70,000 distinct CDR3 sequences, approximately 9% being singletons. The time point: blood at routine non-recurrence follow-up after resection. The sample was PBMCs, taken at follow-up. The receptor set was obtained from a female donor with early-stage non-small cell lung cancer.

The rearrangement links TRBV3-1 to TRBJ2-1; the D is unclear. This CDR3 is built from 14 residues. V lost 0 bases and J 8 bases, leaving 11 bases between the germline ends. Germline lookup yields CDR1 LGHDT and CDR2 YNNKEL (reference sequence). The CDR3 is CASSQEWASDEQFF. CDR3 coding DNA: TGTGCCAGCAGCCAAGAATGGGCGAGTGATGAGCAGTTCTTC.

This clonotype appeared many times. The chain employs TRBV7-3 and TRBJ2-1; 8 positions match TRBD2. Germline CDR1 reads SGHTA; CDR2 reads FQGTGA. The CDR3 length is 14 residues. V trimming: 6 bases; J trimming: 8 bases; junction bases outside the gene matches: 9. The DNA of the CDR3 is TGTGCCAGCAGGGTGAGCGGGAGTAGCGATGAGCAGTTCTTC. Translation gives CASRVSGSSDEQFF.

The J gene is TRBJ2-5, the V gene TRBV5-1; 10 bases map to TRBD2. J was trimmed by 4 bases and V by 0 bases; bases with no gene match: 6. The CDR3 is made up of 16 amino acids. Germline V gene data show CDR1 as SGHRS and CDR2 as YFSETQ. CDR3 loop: CASSLEPAGGGETQYF. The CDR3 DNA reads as TGCGCCAGCAGCTTGGAACCAGCGGGAGGGGGAGAGACCCAGTACTTC.

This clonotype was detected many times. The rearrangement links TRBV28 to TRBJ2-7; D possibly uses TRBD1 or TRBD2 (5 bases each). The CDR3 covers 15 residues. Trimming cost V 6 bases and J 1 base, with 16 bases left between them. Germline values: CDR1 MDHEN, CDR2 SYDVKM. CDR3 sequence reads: CASRPRLWGSYEQYF. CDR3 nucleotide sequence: TGTGCCAGCAGACCTCGACTCTGGGGGTCCTACGAGCAGTACTTC.

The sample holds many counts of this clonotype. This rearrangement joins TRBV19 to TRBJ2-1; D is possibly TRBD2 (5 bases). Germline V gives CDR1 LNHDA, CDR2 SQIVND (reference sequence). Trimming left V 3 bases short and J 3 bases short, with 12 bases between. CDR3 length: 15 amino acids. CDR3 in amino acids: CASSMSGYRYNEQFF. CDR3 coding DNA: TGTGCCAGTAGTATGAGCGGTTACCGCTACAATGAGCAGTTCTTC.

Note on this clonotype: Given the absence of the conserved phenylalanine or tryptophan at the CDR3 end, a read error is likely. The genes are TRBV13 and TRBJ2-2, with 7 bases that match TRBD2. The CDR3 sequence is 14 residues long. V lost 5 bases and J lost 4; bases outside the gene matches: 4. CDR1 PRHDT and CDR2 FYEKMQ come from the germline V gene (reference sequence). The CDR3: CASSTLAPTGELFY. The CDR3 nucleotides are TGTGCCAGCAGCACACTAGCGCCCACCGGGGAGCTGTTTTAT.

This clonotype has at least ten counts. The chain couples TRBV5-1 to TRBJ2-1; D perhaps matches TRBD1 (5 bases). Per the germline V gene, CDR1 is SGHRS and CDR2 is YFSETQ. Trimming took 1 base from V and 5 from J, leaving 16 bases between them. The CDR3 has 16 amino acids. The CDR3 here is CASSLFAGNLNNEQFF. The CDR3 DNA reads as TGCGCCAGCAGCTTGTTCGCAGGGAACCTAAACAATGAGCAGTTCTTC.

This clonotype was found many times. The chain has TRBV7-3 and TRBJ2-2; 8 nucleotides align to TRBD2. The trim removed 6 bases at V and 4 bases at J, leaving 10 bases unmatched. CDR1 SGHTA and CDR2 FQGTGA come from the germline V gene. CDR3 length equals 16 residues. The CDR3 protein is CASRPSGGRFTGELFF. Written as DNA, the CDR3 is TGTGCCAGCAGGCCCTCTGGCGGGAGGTTCACCGGGGAGCTGTTTTTT.